In this sample, the clone carrying this TCR beta chain turned up many times. The target antigen is unknown. There are 15 residues in the CDR3. V was clipped by 0 bases and J by 3 bases, with 9 bases between them. The germline gives CDR1 ENHRY, CDR2 SYGVKD. The sample originates from a study of T-cell reconstitution after alpha-beta-depleted transplantation in children. Study-wide results and limits: Two months or so post-transplant, alpha-beta T cells reportedly derived from several hundred expanded graft clones. Surviving recipient T cells and intrathymic progenitors accounted for some patients' high TCRbeta diversity at day 60. One year after transplant, T-cell counts and diversity came mostly from newly produced T cells.

Unique molecular identifiers featured in how the TCRbeta library was prepared. One entry per CDR3 protein results from TCRdb running MiXCR on the PCR reads. The sample lists about 98,000 distinct CDR3 sequences, 4.5% to 7.5% seen once, with about 6% in the top ten. The genes are TRBV10-3 and TRBJ1-5; D is ambiguous. Sequencing used PBMCs, mostly from graft donor cells, obtained 60 days after TCRalphabeta/CD19-depleted stem cell transplant. The sequence was obtained from a female patient aged 2-10 years who had a stem cell transplant for Fanconi anemia, so the T cells may come from the graft donor. The CDR3 DNA reads as TGTGCCATCAGTGAGTCTCGGGGTAACAATCAGCCCCAGCATTTT. Encoded protein: CAISESRGNNQPQHF.